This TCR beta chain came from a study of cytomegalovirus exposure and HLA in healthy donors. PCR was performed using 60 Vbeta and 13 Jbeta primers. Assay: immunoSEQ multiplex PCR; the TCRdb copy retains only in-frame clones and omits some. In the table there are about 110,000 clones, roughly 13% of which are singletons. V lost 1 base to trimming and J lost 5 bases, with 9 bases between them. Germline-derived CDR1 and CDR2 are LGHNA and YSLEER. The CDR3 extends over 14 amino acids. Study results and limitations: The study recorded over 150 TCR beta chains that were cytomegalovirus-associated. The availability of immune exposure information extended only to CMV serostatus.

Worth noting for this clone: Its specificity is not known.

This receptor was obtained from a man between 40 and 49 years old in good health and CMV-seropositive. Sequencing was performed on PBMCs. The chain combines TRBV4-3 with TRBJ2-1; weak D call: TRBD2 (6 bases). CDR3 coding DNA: TGCGCCAGCAGCCAAGTCCGGGGGAACAATGAGCAGTTCTTC. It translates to CASSQVRGNNEQFF.